The 22 T cell receptor beta chains below all came from one sample that was sequenced in a study of T-cell reconstitution after alpha-beta-depleted transplantation in children. Unique molecular identifiers were incorporated when the TCRbeta library was constructed. TCRdb reprocessed the PCR reads with MiXCR, giving one entry per CDR3 protein. The table has about 110,000 distinct CDR3 sequences, 5% to 8% seen once. Sequencing used PBMCs, mostly from graft donor cells, obtained 360 days after TCRalphabeta/CD19-depleted stem cell transplant. The source of these receptors is a male patient aged 2 to 9 who had a stem cell transplant for acute lymphoblastic leukemia, so the T cells may come from the graft donor.

This clonotype has ten or more counts. The rearrangement links TRBV14 to TRBJ1-5; TRBD1 is a possible D gene (6 bases). Trimming stripped 4 bases from V and 6 bases from J, with 19 bases between. The CDR3 length is 16 residues. The germline gives CDR1 SGHDN, CDR2 FVKESK. The CDR3 loop is CASSLNGGGNGQPQHF. In DNA form, the CDR3 reads TGTGCCAGCAGCCTCAACGGGGGGGGCAACGGTCAGCCCCAGCATTTT.

This clonotype occurred many times. V gene TRBV27 combines with J gene TRBJ2-3; TRBD2 might be the D (6 bases). Germline lookup yields CDR1 MNHEY and CDR2 SMNVEV (reference sequence). The CDR3 extends over 16 amino acids. The V end lost 3 bases, the J end lost 3 bases, and 16 bases lay between the germline ends. The CDR3 sequence: CASSFRRARGTDTQYF. CDR3 nucleotide sequence: TGTGCCAGCAGTTTCCGGCGGGCCCGGGGGACAGATACGCAGTATTTT.

This clonotype was picked up a small number of times. The V gene is TRBV7-9, the J gene TRBJ1-5; weak D call: TRBD1 (5 bases). This CDR3 comprises 12 residues. Germline V gives CDR1 SEHNR, CDR2 FQNEAQ (reference sequence). Trimming removed 5 bases at V and 7 bases at J, with 9 bases between. The CDR3 here is CASSAKGQPQHF. DNA of the CDR3: TGTGCCAGCAGCGCGAAGGGGCAGCCCCAGCATTTT. Drawing the rest from reference TRBV7-9 and TRBJ1-5, the complete variable domain is DTGVSQNPRHKITKRGQNVTFRCDPISEHNRLYWYRQTLGQGPEFLTYFQNEAQLEKSRLLSDRFSAERPKGSFSTLEIQRTEQGDSAMYLCASSAKGQPQHFGDGTRLSIL.

This clonotype was found many times. The genes are TRBV7-9 and TRBJ2-7; 9 bases line up with TRBD1. The CDR3 totals 15 residues. Germline CDR1 is SEHNR and CDR2 is FQNEAQ (reference sequence). The trim removed 4 bases at V and 2 bases at J, leaving 6 bases unmatched. CDR3 nucleotide sequence: TGTGCCAGCAGCTACGACAGGGGGAGCACCTACGAGCAGTACTTC. Encoded protein: CASSYDRGSTYEQYF.

Many counts were recorded for this clonotype. In DNA form, the CDR3 reads TGTGCCAGCAGTGGCCCCCGGGGGCGAAACACTGAAGCTTTCTTT. Translated: CASSGPRGRNTEAFF. V gene TRBV6-2 or TRBV6-3 combines with J gene TRBJ1-1, with D possibly being TRBD1 (6 bases). Trimming left V 5 bases short and J 2 bases short, with 15 bases between. CDR1 MNHEY and CDR2 SVGEGT come from the germline V gene. The CDR3 extends over 15 amino acids.

This clonotype was recorded many times. This sequence joins TRBV24-1 and TRBJ1-1; D is ambiguous. Trimming left V 7 bases short and J 5 bases short, with 10 bases between. CDR1 is KGHDR, CDR2 SFDVKD, per germline. The CDR3 is 12 amino acids. This chain's CDR3 is CATRGRGTEAFF. CDR3 DNA: TGTGCCACCAGGGGGAGAGGGACTGAAGCTTTCTTT.

This clonotype was detected many times. The chain joins TRBV12-3 or TRBV12-4 to TRBJ2-7, with 7 bases aligning to TRBD1. This CDR3 contains 13 residues. Trimming cost V 4 bases and J 2 bases; bases outside gene matches: 2. CDR3 sequence reads: CASSWDRTYEQYF. The DNA for the CDR3 is TGTGCCAGCAGTTGGGACAGAACCTACGAGCAGTACTTC.

This clonotype came up a few times. The rearrangement uses TRBV7-9 and TRBJ2-7, with unresolved D. V lost 6 bases and J 2 bases, leaving 8 bases between the germline ends. The CDR3 has 12 amino acids. Germline V gene lookup returns CDR1 SEHNR and CDR2 FQNEAQ (reference sequence). CDR3 in amino acids: CASRDGTYEQYF. The CDR3 bases are TGTGCCAGCAGGGATGGCACCTACGAGCAGTACTTC.

V usage is TRBV18 and J usage is TRBJ2-4; 9 bases align to TRBD1. CDR1 is KGHSH, CDR2 LQKENI, per germline. After removal of 6 bases from V and 3 bases from J, the junction contained 6 bases not matched to a gene. The CDR3 is made up of 15 amino acids. The CDR3 nucleotides read TGTGCCAGCTCCCAGCCGGGACAGGGCAAAAACATTCAGTACTTC. This gives the protein CASSQPGQGKNIQYF.

CDR3 sequence (DNA): TGTGCCAGCAGTTTAAGTGACAGGCTCGACGAGCAGTACTTC. Translated, it gives CASSLSDRLDEQYF. The J gene is TRBJ2-7, the V gene TRBV27; maybe TRBD1 (6 bases). Germline V gene sequence: CDR1 MNHEY, CDR2 SMNVEV (reference sequence). V lost 2 bases and J 5 bases, leaving 13 bases between the germline ends. CDR3 length equals 14 residues.

This sequence joins TRBV7-9 and TRBJ2-3; D possibly corresponds to TRBD2 (5 bases). Germline CDR1 and CDR2: SEHNR and FQNEAQ (reference sequence). The CDR3 consists of 14 residues. Trimming cost V 6 bases and J 4 bases, with 14 bases left between them. This CDR3 reads CASRRRLAPDTQYF. As DNA, the CDR3 is TGTGCCAGCAGACGGAGGCTTGCCCCAGATACGCAGTATTTT.

This chain links TRBV4-3 with TRBJ1-2; maybe TRBD1 (5 bases). From germline, CDR1 is LGHNA and CDR2 YSLEER. The CDR3 covers 15 residues. The V end lost 0 bases, the J end lost 4 bases, and 12 bases lay between the germline ends. CDR3 region: CASSQDRGGSYGYTF. The DNA of the CDR3 is TGCGCCAGCAGCCAAGATCGGGGGGGGAGCTATGGCTACACCTTC.

This clonotype was observed many times. This sequence joins TRBV29-1 and TRBJ2-7; no definite D call. V lost 5 bases and J lost 0, with 11 bases in between. From germline, CDR1 is SQVTM and CDR2 ANQGSEA. The CDR3 spans 13 residues. The CDR3 DNA reads TGCAGCGTTAAGCTGGGTAGCTCCTACGAGCAGTACTTC. It codes for CSVKLGSSYEQYF.

This clonotype was recorded a few times. The chain employs TRBV7-9 and TRBJ1-2; 10 nucleotides agree with TRBD1. The V gene end was trimmed by 0 bases and the J gene end by 5 bases; junction bases not matched to a gene: 6. This CDR3 spans 16 amino acids. Germline V lookup: CDR1 SEHNR, CDR2 FQNEAQ (reference sequence). CDR3 amino acids: CASSLARQGANYGYTF. The CDR3, as DNA: TGTGCCAGCAGCTTAGCCAGACAGGGGGCAAATTATGGCTACACCTTC.

This clonotype was picked up many times. The rearrangement joins TRBV4-2 to TRBJ2-1; D call uncertain. Trimming took 0 bases from V and 10 from J, leaving 10 bases between them. CDR1 is LGHNA and CDR2 is YNFKEQ in the germline V gene. The CDR3 runs to 13 residues. Written as DNA, the CDR3 is TGTGCCAGCAGCCAAGATCCGGACCCCGAGCAGTTCTTC. Protein: CASSQDPDPEQFF.

In its sample, this clonotype was seen many times. The chain has TRBV29-1 and TRBJ2-1, with 10 bases matching TRBD1. The CDR3 spans 16 residues. Trimming removed 7 bases from V and 4 bases from J; junction bases left unmatched: 13. Germline CDR1 and CDR2: SQVTM and ANQGSEA. The CDR3 coding sequence is TGCAGCGCCCCGGACAGGGGGGTCAATATTTACAATGAGCAGTTCTTC. This sequence encodes CSAPDRGVNIYNEQFF.

This clonotype was counted at least ten times. The J gene is TRBJ2-3, the V gene TRBV28; TRBD2 matches at 7 bases. The V gene end was trimmed by 10 bases and the J gene end by 5 bases; junction bases not matched to a gene: 3. CDR3 length: 11 amino acids. Germline V lookup: CDR1 MDHEN, CDR2 SYDVKM. CDR3: CAISGGDTQYF. CDR3 coding DNA: TGTGCCATCTCGGGGGGAGATACGCAGTATTTT.

This clonotype was observed at least ten times. The rearrangement uses TRBV25-1 and TRBJ2-7; D call uncertain. In germline, CDR1 is MGHDK, CDR2 SYGVNS. Trimming took off 9 bases at V and 3 bases at J, with 6 bases between the two ends. The CDR3 totals 10 residues. CDR3 region: CASGNYEQYF. In nucleotides, the CDR3 is TGTGCCAGTGGGAACTACGAGCAGTACTTC.

This clonotype appeared many times. This chain links TRBV5-5 with TRBJ2-6; TRBD1 aligns across 7 bases. This CDR3 has 16 residues. The J segment lost 4 bases and the V segment lost 3 bases, leaving 7 bases of the junction unmatched. Germline-derived CDR1 and CDR2 are SGHKS and YYEKEE (reference sequence). CDR3 in amino acids: CASSSTGARGANVLTF. The CDR3 DNA follows: TGTGCCAGCAGCTCTACAGGGGCGAGAGGGGCCAACGTCCTGACTTTC.

In its sample, this clonotype was seen many times. This chain connects TRBV5-1 to TRBJ2-1; D remains unclear. CDR1 and CDR2 (germline): SGHRS, YFSETQ. This CDR3 region has 16 residues. The V end was cut by 0 bases, the J end by 0 bases, with 10 bases between. CDR3 sequence: CASSLVGHGSYNEQFF. DNA for the CDR3: TGCGCCAGCAGCTTGGTTGGCCACGGCTCCTACAATGAGCAGTTCTTC.

This clonotype was observed a few times. This chain joins TRBV6-1 and TRBJ2-7; the match to TRBD2 covers 8 bases. V was pared by 5 bases and J by 7 bases, with 4 bases of the junction left unmatched. Germline CDR1 reads MNHNS; CDR2 reads SASEGT. The CDR3 length is 12 residues. This CDR3 reads CASSSRLAEQYF. In DNA, the CDR3 is TGTGCCAGCAGTTCCCGACTAGCGGAGCAGTACTTC.

The J gene is TRBJ1-4, the V gene TRBV18; no definite D call. Germline V gene lookup returns CDR1 KGHSH and CDR2 LQKENI. CDR3 size: 15 residues. V was shortened by 3 bases and J by 4 bases, with 12 bases between the two germline ends. The CDR3 DNA follows: TGTGCCAGCTCACCGCGCGCGGGTCTTAATGAAAAACTGTTTTTT. Amino acid sequence: CASSPRAGLNEKLFF.